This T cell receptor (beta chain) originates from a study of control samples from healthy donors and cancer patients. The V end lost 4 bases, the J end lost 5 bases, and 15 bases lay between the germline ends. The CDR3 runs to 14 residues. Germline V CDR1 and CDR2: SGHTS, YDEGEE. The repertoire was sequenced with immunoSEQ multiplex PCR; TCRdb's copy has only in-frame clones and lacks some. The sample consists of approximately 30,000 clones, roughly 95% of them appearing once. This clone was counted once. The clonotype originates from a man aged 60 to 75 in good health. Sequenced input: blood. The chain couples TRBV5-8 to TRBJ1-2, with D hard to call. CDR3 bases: TGTGCCAGCAGCGGAGAAGGGAGTGGGTATGGCTACACCTTC. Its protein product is CASSGEGSGYGYTF.